One and the same sample provided the 5 T cell receptor beta chains below, sequenced in a study of blood T cell repertoires in COVID-19. Assay used: immunoSEQ multiplex PCR; TCRdb lists only in-frame clones, some missing. The table lists 200,000 to 250,000 clones, around nine tenths of them singletons. The sequenced sample consisted of peripheral blood. The receptors come from a woman aged 55-75 years with acute or convalescent COVID-19.

V usage is TRBV7-8 and J usage is TRBJ2-6; tentative D call: TRBD1 (6 bases). Trimming took 0 bases from V and 0 from J, leaving 9 bases between them. The CDR3 is 17 residues long. CDR1 is SGHVS, CDR2 FQNEAQ, per germline. For the CDR3, the DNA is TGTGCCAGCAGCTTAGCGAACAGGGCCTCTGGGGCCAACGTCCTGACTTTC. This translates into CASSLANRASGANVLTF.

There are a few counts of this clone. The chain joins TRBV7-8 to TRBJ2-7, with D perhaps matching TRBD2 (5 bases). This CDR3 region has 14 residues. Trimming removed 1 base at V and 4 bases at J, with 11 bases between. Germline V lookup: CDR1 SGHVS, CDR2 FQNEAQ. The CDR3 DNA is TGTGCCAGCAGCTTAGATCGTAGCGCTTACGAGCAGTACTTC. This sequence encodes CASSLDRSAYEQYF.

The rearrangement uses TRBV5-5 and TRBJ1-6; TRBD1 aligns across 9 bases. After removal of 7 bases from V and 5 bases from J, the junction contained 4 bases not matched to a gene. The CDR3 is made up of 14 amino acids. Germline loops: CDR1 SGHKS, CDR2 YYEKEE (reference sequence). CDR3 in amino acids: CASGRQGDNSPLHF. The CDR3 DNA sequence: TGTGCCAGCGGCCGACAGGGGGATAATTCACCCCTCCACTTT.

J is TRBJ1-6 and V is TRBV7-8; 10 bases match TRBD1. This CDR3 is 15 amino acids long. Germline trimming cut 2 bases from V and 8 bases from J; bases unmatched to any gene: 3. The germline CDR1 and CDR2 sequences are SGHVS and FQNEAQ. CDR3 sequence (DNA): TGTGCCAGCAGCTTAAGACAGGGGGCGGATTCACCCCTCCACTTT. Protein sequence: CASSLRQGADSPLHF.

This clone was picked up a small number of times. V is TRBV15 and J is TRBJ2-2, with D possibly matching TRBD2 (5 bases). CDR3 length: 15 amino acids. V lost 1 base to trimming and J lost 3 bases, with 9 bases between them. CDR1 is LNHNV and CDR2 is YYDKDF in the germline V gene (reference sequence). This CDR3 reads CATSRGEADTGELFF. CDR3 in DNA: TGTGCCACCAGCAGAGGCGAAGCGGACACCGGGGAGCTGTTTTTT.